The T cell receptor (beta chain) described here comes from a study of T cells in Graves' hyperthyroidism and ophthalmopathy. Study-level information: At the time of initial diagnosis and before any treatment, peripheral blood was collected.

V was shortened by 1 base and J by 0 bases, with 10 bases between the two germline ends. The germline CDR1 and CDR2 sequences are SGHRS and YFSETQ. The CDR3 has 16 amino acids. Study findings and constraints: Peripheral blood also featured most of the thyroid clonotypes expanded above 0.001. A model of 13 V-J pairs discriminated ophthalmopathy from stable hyperthyroidism.

Of note for this clonotype: Its antigen is still unknown.

Using RNA transcripts as the source, TCR beta CDR3 regions were amplified. Initially, a first-round RT-PCR of the TCR CDR3 employed the HTBI primer set. Using its own MiXCR run on the multiplex PCR reads, TCRdb lists one record per CDR3 protein. Found here are hundreds of thousands of distinct CDR3 sequences, 22% of them singletons; the top ten hold around two thirds. Input material: blood. The TCR originated in a man younger than 45 with Graves' ophthalmopathy. The chain carries TRBV5-1 and TRBJ2-2; maybe TRBD1 (6 bases). CDR3 bases: TGCGCCAGCAGCTTGACCACAGGGTCGAACACCGGGGAGCTGTTTTTT. Residues: CASSLTTGSNTGELFF. Variable domain in full (rest from reference TRBV5-1 and TRBJ2-2): KAGVTQTPRYLIKTRGQQVTLSCSPISGHRSVSWYQQTPGQGLQFLFEYFSETQRNKGNFPGRFSGRQFSNSRSEMNVSTLELGDSALYLCASSLTTGSNTGELFFGEGSRLTVL.